These T cell receptor beta chains were read from a single sample in a study of T cell responses to AZD1222 COVID-19 vaccine. The table came from immunoSEQ multiplex PCR; TCRdb's copy has only in-frame clones and leaves some out. Of 70,000 to 95,000 clones in the sample, 90% are singletons; the top ten hold about 4.3%. The sample consisted of peripheral blood, taken on day 0 of AZD1222 vaccination. The source of these receptors is an adult in good health. The CDR3 runs from the conserved cysteine through the conserved F or W. A D gene is named only where the DNA matches it firmly. Some rows mark clone size as missing; the rest say once, few, many or name a class of expanded clone.

d_gene	abundance	v_gene	j_gene	CDR3aa	CDR3nt
.	.	TRBV6-6	TRBJ1-1	CASSWGGTEAFF	TGTGCCAGCAGTTGGGGGGGCACTGAAGCTTTCTTT
TRBD2	.	TRBV5-1	TRBJ2-1	CASSLGFASGFNEQFF	TGCGCCAGCAGCTTGGGCTTTGCTAGCGGATTCAATGAGCAGTTCTTC
.	.	TRBV5-1	TRBJ2-1	CASSFSGGEYNEQFF	TGCGCCAGCAGCTTCTCGGGGGGCGAGTACAATGAGCAGTTCTTC
.	few	TRBV7-6	TRBJ2-7	CASSLEQGELTYEQYF	TGTGCCAGCAGCTTAGAACAGGGCGAGCTTACCTACGAGCAGTACTTC
.	.	TRBV7-9	TRBJ1-2	CASSQGAGSYGYTF	TGTGCCAGCAGCCAAGGGGCCGGGAGCTATGGCTACACCTTC
.	.	TRBV6-6	TRBJ1-1	CASRGQDSTEAFF	TGTGCCAGCAGGGGTCAGGACTCCACTGAAGCTTTCTTT
.	once	TRBV29-1	TRBJ2-6	CSVATVSVSGANVLTF	TGCAGCGTTGCCACAGTGTCGGTCTCTGGGGCCAACGTCCTGACTTTC
.	once	TRBV11-2	TRBJ2-1	CASSPSLTLNEQFF	TGTGCCAGCAGCCCCTCTCTTACCTTGAATGAGCAGTTCTTC
.	.	TRBV11-3	TRBJ2-1	CASSLVGADNEQFF	TGTGCCAGCAGCTTAGTGGGGGCAGACAATGAGCAGTTCTTC
.	few	TRBV2	TRBJ1-5	CATMLQTGQPQHF	TGTGCCACCATGTTACAAACGGGGCAGCCCCAGCATTTT
.	.	TRBV30	TRBJ1-6	CAWGEQENSPLHF	TGTGCCTGGGGGGAACAGGAGAATTCACCCCTCCACTTT
TRBD2	.	TRBV5-1	TRBJ2-2	CASKGGPSGSSVTGELFF	TGCGCCAGCAAGGGGGGGCCTAGCGGGAGTTCGGTCACCGGGGAGCTGTTTTTT
TRBD1	.	TRBV3-1/TRBV3-2	TRBJ1-1	CASSLPSGGTEAFF	TGTGCCAGCAGCCTGCCTTCAGGGGGCACTGAAGCTTTCTTT
.	.	TRBV5-1	TRBJ2-7	CASSWSGYEQYF	TGCGCCAGCAGCTGGTCAGGCTACGAGCAGTACTTC
TRBD1	.	TRBV25-1	TRBJ1-1	CASSEFGGQDNTEAFF	TGTGCCAGCAGTGAATTCGGGGGACAGGACAACACTGAAGCTTTCTTT
.	.	TRBV6-5	TRBJ1-4	CASGAPATNEKLFF	TGTGCCAGCGGGGCGCCCGCAACTAATGAAAAACTGTTTTTT
.	once	TRBV3-1/TRBV3-2	TRBJ1-6	CASSQDISPLHF	TGTGCCAGCAGCCAAGATATATCACCCCTCCACTTT
.	.	TRBV12-3/TRBV12-4	TRBJ1-1	CASIQDTEAFF	TGTGCCAGCATCCAAGACACTGAAGCTTTCTTT